Below are 20 T cell receptor beta chains sequenced from a single sample in a study of blood T cells in healthy people across ages. The use of a sample-barcoded 5' primer and a J-beta primer mix characterized a second PCR of roughly 6 to 11 cycles. TCRdb analysed the 5' RACE reads with MiXCR anew, one entry per CDR3 protein. The profile shows more than 800,000 distinct CDR3 sequences, around 43% of them singletons. Material for sequencing was blood. The source is a woman aged 60-75 years in good health.

This clonotype was counted a few times. The chain carries TRBV27 and TRBJ2-1; 9 nucleotides match TRBD1. This CDR3 has 16 amino acids. Germline trimming cut 6 bases from V and 2 bases from J; bases unmatched to any gene: 8. Germline loops: CDR1 MNHEY, CDR2 SMNVEV (reference sequence). For the CDR3, the DNA is TGTGCCAGCAGCTTGGCGGGGACAGGGACCTACAATGAGCAGTTCTTC. It is translated as CASSLAGTGTYNEQFF.

This clonotype has a count of ten or more. The genes are TRBV12-3 or TRBV12-4 and TRBJ1-2, with 7 bases fitting TRBD1. V lost 8 bases, J lost 6 bases, and 6 bases stayed unmatched. The CDR3 is made up of 12 amino acids. The CDR3 sequence: CASRQGRDGYTF. The CDR3 coding sequence is TGTGCCAGCCGACAGGGTAGGGATGGCTACACCTTC.

The gene calls are TRBV20-1 and TRBJ2-7, with 9 nucleotides matching TRBD2. Germline lookup yields CDR1 DFQATT and CDR2 SNEGSKA (reference sequence). The CDR3 spans 15 residues. V gave up 3 bases and J gave up 2 bases; unmatched junction bases: 8. The CDR3 nucleotides are TGCAGTGCTAGTTCCGGGACTAGCATCACCTACGAGCAGTACTTC. Its protein product is CSASSGTSITYEQYF.

The CDR3 protein is CASSPYRGGHYEQYF. The CDR3 bases are TGTGCCAGCAGCCCCTACAGGGGGGGTCACTACGAGCAGTACTTC. V is TRBV6-5 and J is TRBJ2-7; maybe TRBD1 (8 bases). Trimming took 6 bases from V and 3 from J, leaving 18 bases between them. Germline-derived CDR1 and CDR2 are MNHEY and SVGAGI. The CDR3 extends over 15 amino acids.

This clonotype was counted at least ten times. The chain uses TRBV4-1 and TRBJ2-7, with TRBD1 identical over 7 bases. The CDR3 length is 15 residues. Per germline, CDR1 MGHRA and CDR2 YSYEKL. The junction had 8 bases not matched to a gene; V was cut back by 3 bases and J by 3 bases. CDR3 in amino acids: CASSQRVGGVYEQYF. The CDR3 DNA sequence: TGCGCCAGCAGCCAGAGAGTAGGGGGCGTCTACGAGCAGTACTTC.

V usage is TRBV11-2 and J usage is TRBJ2-1, with TRBD1 as a possible D gene (5 bases). Germline CDR1 and CDR2: SGHAT and FQNNGV. Trimming stripped 8 bases from V and 10 bases from J, with 15 bases between. CDR3 length: 12 amino acids. CDR3 bases: TGTGCCAGCGGCTGGGCCCAGGGCGAGCAGTTCTTC. Protein: CASGWAQGEQFF.

V and J are TRBV28 and TRBJ1-2; tentatively, D is TRBD1 (5 bases). The V and J ends lost 6 bases and 8 bases respectively, with 25 bases between them. Germline loops: CDR1 MDHEN, CDR2 SYDVKM. CDR3 length: 16 amino acids. The CDR3 region is CASSPGAIDSTWGYTF. In DNA, the CDR3 is TGTGCCAGCAGCCCAGGCGCCATAGACAGTACGTGGGGCTACACCTTC.

The chain joins TRBV30 to TRBJ1-6; a weak D match, TRBD1 (6 bases). CDR1 GTSNPN and CDR2 SVGIG come from the germline V gene (reference sequence). Trimming cost V 0 bases and J 0 bases, with 12 bases left between them. The CDR3 has 17 residues. CDR3 nucleotides: TGTGCCTGGAGTGTACCGGGGACAAGCTCCTATAATTCACCCCTCCACTTT. It translates to CAWSVPGTSSYNSPLHF. The full variable domain, rest sourced from reference TRBV30 and TRBJ1-6, is SQTIHQWPATLVQPVGSPLSLECTVEGTSNPNLYWYRQAAGRGLQLLFYSVGIGQISSEVPQNLSASRPQDRQFILSSKKLLLSDSGFYLCAWSVPGTSSYNSPLHFGNGTRLTVT.

This clonotype was observed a handful of times. This chain connects TRBV5-1 to TRBJ2-7; 10 bases agree with TRBD2. Per germline, CDR1 SGHRS and CDR2 YFSETQ. After removal of 4 bases from V and 3 bases from J, the junction contained 13 bases not matched to a gene. The CDR3 has 17 residues. CDR3 DNA: TGCGCCAGCAGCCGAACTAGCGGGAATATAATCGGCTACGAGCAGTACTTC. It yields the protein CASSRTSGNIIGYEQYF.

This clonotype came up a few times. The chain employs TRBV5-1 and TRBJ2-7; 8 bases map to TRBD2. The CDR3 covers 13 residues. J lost 5 bases, V lost 4 bases, and 5 bases had no gene match. Looked up from germline, CDR1 is SGHRS and CDR2 is YFSETQ. The CDR3 sequence: CASSPLRGDEQYF. Written as DNA, the CDR3 is TGCGCCAGCAGCCCGCTGCGGGGGGACGAGCAGTACTTC.

The chain employs TRBV6-2 or TRBV6-3 and TRBJ2-3, with a weak D call TRBD1 (5 bases). The CDR3 extends over 12 amino acids. The ends were cut back, 2 bases at V and 10 bases at J, with 10 bases in the middle. The germline V gene has CDR1 MNHEY and CDR2 SVGEGT. The CDR3 bases are TGTGCCAGCAGTTACGGGGCAGAGCCGCAGTATTTT. Amino acids: CASSYGAEPQYF.

The chain combines TRBV28 with TRBJ2-3, with 8 nucleotides matching TRBD1. This CDR3 is 16 amino acids long. Trimming removed 6 bases from V and 3 bases from J; junction bases left unmatched: 11. CDR1 and CDR2 from the germline V gene are MDHEN and SYDVKM. CDR3 amino acids: CASSLPGQALTDTQYF. CDR3 DNA: TGTGCCAGCAGCCTACCGGGACAGGCACTAACAGATACGCAGTATTTT.

This clonotype was observed a handful of times. The chain has TRBV28 and TRBJ2-7; D is undetermined. Deletions cut 7 bases from V and 2 bases from J, with 15 bases between. The V gene's germline CDR1 is MDHEN and CDR2 SYDVKM. The CDR3 is 14 residues long. Here the CDR3 DNA reads TGTGCCAGCATAGGGCATAGTGTGACCTACGAGCAGTACTTC. This translates into CASIGHSVTYEQYF.

In this sample, this clonotype turned up a few times. The V gene is TRBV12-3 or TRBV12-4, the J gene TRBJ2-7; D remains ambiguous. This CDR3 contains 14 residues. Trimming shortened V by 3 bases and J by 1 base, and 10 bases separated the two germline ends. CDR3 loop: CASSFVSRSYEQYF. CDR3 bases: TGTGCCAGCAGTTTCGTATCCCGATCCTACGAGCAGTACTTC.

The gene calls are TRBV7-2 and TRBJ2-7, with TRBD1 as a possible D gene (5 bases). The germline V gene encodes CDR1 SGHTA and CDR2 FQGNSA. V gave up 4 bases and J gave up 7 bases, with 17 bases separating them. The CDR3 covers 14 residues. CDR3 residues: CASSSSAVGLEQYF. The CDR3 region has the DNA TGTGCCAGCAGCTCTAGTGCCGTGGGGCTTGAGCAGTACTTC.

The V gene is TRBV18, the J gene TRBJ2-4; perhaps TRBD1 as D (6 bases). This CDR3 region has 15 residues. Germline V CDR1 and CDR2: KGHSH, LQKENI. Trimming cost V 3 bases and J 2 bases, with 11 bases left between them. The CDR3 spells CASSPSGTSKNIQYF. DNA of the CDR3: TGTGCCAGCTCACCCTCCGGGACATCCAAAAACATTCAGTACTTC. The complete variable domain, with remaining parts taken from reference TRBV18 and TRBJ2-4, reads NAGVMQNPRHLVRRRGQEARLRCSPMKGHSHVYWYRQLPEEGLKFMVYLQKENIIDESGMPKERFSAEFPKEGPSILRIQQVVRGDSAAYFCASSPSGTSKNIQYFGAGTRLSVL.

This clonotype has a handful of counts. This chain uses TRBV7-3 with TRBJ2-3; D is possibly TRBD2 (5 bases). V lost 1 base and J 0 bases, leaving 8 bases between the germline ends. The germline gives CDR1 SGHTA, CDR2 FQGTGA. This CDR3 has 15 amino acids. CDR3 nucleotides: TGTGCCAGCAGCTTAAGTAGCGTAAGCACAGATACGCAGTATTTT. The encoded protein is CASSLSSVSTDTQYF. The full variable domain, with the rest looked up from reference TRBV7-3 and TRBJ2-3, is GAGVSQTPSNKVTEKGKYVELRCDPISGHTALYWYRQSLGQGPEFLIYFQGTGAADDSGLPNDRFFAVRPEGSVSTLKIQRTERGDSAVYLCASSLSSVSTDTQYFGPGTRLTVL.

The V gene is TRBV20-1, the J gene TRBJ1-5; TRBD1 matches 7 bases. The CDR3 loop spans 14 amino acids. The junction had 8 bases not matched to a gene; V was cut back by 2 bases and J by 7 bases. Germline CDR1 DFQATT, CDR2 SNEGSKA (reference sequence). CDR3 DNA: TGCAGTGCTAGAATTGGGGAGGGACAGCAGCCCCAGCATTTT. This encodes CSARIGEGQQPQHF.

The gene calls are TRBV29-1 and TRBJ2-2; 7 nucleotides agree with TRBD2. The CDR3 is 12 amino acids. CDR1 is SQVTM, CDR2 ANQGSEA, per germline. The CDR3 spells CSASGNTGELFF. CDR3 DNA sequence: TGCAGTGCTAGCGGGAACACCGGGGAGCTGTTTTTT.

The chain is built from TRBV11-2 and TRBJ2-7; D ambiguous. Germline-derived CDR1 and CDR2 are SGHAT and FQNNGV. Trimming took 5 bases from V and 0 from J, leaving 14 bases between them. CDR3 length: 15 amino acids. The CDR3 spells CASSLNRLSSYEQYF. The DNA for the CDR3 is TGTGCCAGCAGCCTGAATCGTCTTAGCTCCTACGAGCAGTACTTC.